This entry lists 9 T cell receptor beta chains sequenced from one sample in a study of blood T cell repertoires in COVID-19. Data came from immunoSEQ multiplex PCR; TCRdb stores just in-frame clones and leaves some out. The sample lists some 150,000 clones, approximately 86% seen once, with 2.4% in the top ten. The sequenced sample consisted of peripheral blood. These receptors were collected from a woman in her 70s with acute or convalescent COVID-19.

The CDR3: CASSDSRYGYTF. Written as DNA, the CDR3 is TGTGCCAGCAGTGACAGCCGCTATGGCTACACCTTC. V usage is TRBV6-6 and J usage is TRBJ1-2; TRBD1 might be the D (5 bases). V lost 5 bases and J lost 4, with 8 bases in between. This CDR3 has 12 residues. Germline V gives CDR1 MNHNY, CDR2 SVGAGI (reference sequence).

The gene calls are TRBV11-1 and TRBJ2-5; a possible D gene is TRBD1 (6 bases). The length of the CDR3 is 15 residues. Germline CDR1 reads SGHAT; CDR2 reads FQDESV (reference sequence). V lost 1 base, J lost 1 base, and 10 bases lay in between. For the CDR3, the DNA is TGTGCCAGCAGCTTAGGGCAGGGGTCCCAAGAGACCCAGTACTTC. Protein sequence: CASSLGQGSQETQYF.

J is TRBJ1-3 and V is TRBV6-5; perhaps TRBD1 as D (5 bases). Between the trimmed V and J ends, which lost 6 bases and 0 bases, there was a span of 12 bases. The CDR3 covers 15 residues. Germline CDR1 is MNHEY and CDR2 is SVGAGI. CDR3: CASRPTVNSGNTIYF. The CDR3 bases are TGTGCCAGCAGACCGACAGTGAACTCTGGAAACACCATATATTTT.

DNA of the CDR3: TGTGCCATCAGTGAGTCGGGGACACTCAATCAAAGGATGTTTTTT. Its protein is CAISESGTLNQRMFF. V is TRBV10-3 and J is TRBJ1-4, with D perhaps matching TRBD1 (6 bases). The germline CDR1 and CDR2 sequences are ENHRY and SYGVKD. Trimming stripped 0 bases from V and 15 bases from J, with 20 bases between. The CDR3 contains 15 residues.

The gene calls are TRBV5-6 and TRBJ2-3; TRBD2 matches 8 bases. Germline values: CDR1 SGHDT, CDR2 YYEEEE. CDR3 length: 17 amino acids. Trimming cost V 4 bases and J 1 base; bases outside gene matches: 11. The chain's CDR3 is CASSNVLAGSGTDTQYF. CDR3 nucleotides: TGTGCCAGCAGCAACGTTTTAGCGGGGTCTGGCACAGATACGCAGTATTTT.

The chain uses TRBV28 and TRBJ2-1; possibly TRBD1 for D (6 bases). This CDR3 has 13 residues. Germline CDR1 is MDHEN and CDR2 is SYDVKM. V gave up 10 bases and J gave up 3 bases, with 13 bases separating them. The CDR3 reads CATSGTYYNEQFF. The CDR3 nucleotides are TGTGCCACGTCCGGGACATACTACAATGAGCAGTTCTTC.

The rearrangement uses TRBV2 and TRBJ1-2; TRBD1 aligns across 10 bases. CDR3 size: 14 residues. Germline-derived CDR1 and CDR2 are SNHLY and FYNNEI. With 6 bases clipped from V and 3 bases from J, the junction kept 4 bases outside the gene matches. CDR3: CASRTGGRDYGYTF. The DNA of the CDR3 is TGTGCCAGCAGGACAGGGGGCAGGGACTATGGCTACACCTTC.

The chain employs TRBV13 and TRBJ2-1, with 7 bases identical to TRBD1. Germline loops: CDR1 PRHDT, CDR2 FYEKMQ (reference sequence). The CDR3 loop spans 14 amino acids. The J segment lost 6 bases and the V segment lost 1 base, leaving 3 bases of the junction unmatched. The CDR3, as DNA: TGTGCCAGCAGCTTAGAGGGGGCTGTCAATGAGCAGTTCTTC. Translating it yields CASSLEGAVNEQFF.

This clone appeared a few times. The CDR3: CASSPGKGQGFGYTF. The CDR3 DNA reads TGTGCCAGCAGCCCCGGTAAGGGACAGGGGTTTGGCTACACCTTC. V and J are TRBV7-2 and TRBJ1-2; 10 nucleotides align to TRBD1. Losses at the gene ends were 5 bases for V and 7 bases for J; bases not matched to a gene: 10. The CDR3 has 15 amino acids. Germline loops: CDR1 SGHTA, CDR2 FQGNSA.